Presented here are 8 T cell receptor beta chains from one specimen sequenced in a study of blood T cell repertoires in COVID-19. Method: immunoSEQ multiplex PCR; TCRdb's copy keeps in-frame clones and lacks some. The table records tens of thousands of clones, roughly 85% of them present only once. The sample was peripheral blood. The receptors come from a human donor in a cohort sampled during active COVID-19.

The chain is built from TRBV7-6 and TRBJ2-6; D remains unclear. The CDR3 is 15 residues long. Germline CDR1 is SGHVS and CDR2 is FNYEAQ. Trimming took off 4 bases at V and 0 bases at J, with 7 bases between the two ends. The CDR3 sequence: CASSSDISGANVLTF. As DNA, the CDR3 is TGTGCCAGCAGCTCAGACATCTCTGGGGCCAACGTCCTGACTTTC.

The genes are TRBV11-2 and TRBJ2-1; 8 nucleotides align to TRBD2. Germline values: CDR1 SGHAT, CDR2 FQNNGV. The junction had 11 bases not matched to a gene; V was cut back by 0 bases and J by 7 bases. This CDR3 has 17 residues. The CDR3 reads CASSLDGLAGRTNEQFF. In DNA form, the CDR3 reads TGTGCCAGCAGCTTAGATGGCCTAGCGGGTCGTACAAATGAGCAGTTCTTC.

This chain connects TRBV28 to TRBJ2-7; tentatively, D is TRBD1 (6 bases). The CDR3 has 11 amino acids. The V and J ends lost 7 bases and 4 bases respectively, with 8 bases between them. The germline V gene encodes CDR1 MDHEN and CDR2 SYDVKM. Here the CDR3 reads CASMGAYEQYF. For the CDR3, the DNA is TGTGCCAGCATGGGGGCTTACGAGCAGTACTTC.

CDR3 region: CASSPPGHKPPSIYF. The CDR3 DNA is TGTGCCAGCAGCCCCCCGGGACACAAGCCCCCTTCAATATATTTT. J is TRBJ1-3 and V is TRBV7-8; maybe TRBD1 (6 bases). The CDR3 covers 15 residues. Trimming removed 5 bases from V and 13 bases from J, with 24 bases in between. Germline values: CDR1 SGHVS, CDR2 FQNEAQ.

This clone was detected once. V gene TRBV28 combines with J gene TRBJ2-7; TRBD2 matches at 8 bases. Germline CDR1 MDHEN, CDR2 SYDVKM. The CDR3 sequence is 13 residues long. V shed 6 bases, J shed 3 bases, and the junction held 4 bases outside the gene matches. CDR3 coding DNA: TGTGCCAGCAGAGGCGGGGGGTACTACGAGCAGTACTTC. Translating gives CASRGGGYYEQYF.

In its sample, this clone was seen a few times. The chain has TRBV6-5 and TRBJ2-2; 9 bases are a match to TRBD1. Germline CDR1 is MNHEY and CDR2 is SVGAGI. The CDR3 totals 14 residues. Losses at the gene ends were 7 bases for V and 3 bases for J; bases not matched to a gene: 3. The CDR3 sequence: CASTRTGDTGELFF. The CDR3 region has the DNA TGTGCCAGCACCAGGACAGGGGACACCGGGGAGCTGTTTTTT.

The CDR3 protein is CASSQRDSHEDTGELFF. The DNA for the CDR3 is TGCGCCAGCAGTCAAAGGGACTCCCATGAGGACACCGGGGAGCTGTTTTTT. The genes are TRBV23-1 and TRBJ2-2, with D tentatively TRBD2 (6 bases). TRBV23-1 is an open reading frame whose function is uncertain. Trimming left V 2 bases short and J 3 bases short, with 16 bases between. This CDR3 contains 17 residues.

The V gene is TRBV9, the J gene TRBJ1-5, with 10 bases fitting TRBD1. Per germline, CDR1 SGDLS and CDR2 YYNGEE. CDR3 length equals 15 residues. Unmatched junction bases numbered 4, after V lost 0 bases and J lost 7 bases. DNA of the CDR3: TGTGCCAGCAGCGTAGGGACAGGGGGTCTCCAGCCCCAGCATTTT. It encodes CASSVGTGGLQPQHF.